The rows below give T cell receptor beta chains drawn from one sample of a study of Graves' ophthalmopathy and Graves' hyperthyroidism. TCRdb re-called the multiplex PCR reads through MiXCR, storing one row per CDR3 protein. The table has more than 550,000 distinct CDR3 sequences, over 40% seen once. Sequencing used peripheral blood. These receptors were taken from an adult man with Graves' ophthalmopathy. Both conserved end residues are trimmed from each CDR3.

TRBJ2-6	TRBV4-2	ASSQDKSSGANVLT
TRBJ1-1	TRBV6-6	ASSYPTRYTEAF
TRBJ2-2	TRBV7-9	ASSFRDGLSTGELF
TRBJ2-2	TRBV5-1	ASSQGLLPGGELF
TRBJ2-7	TRBV29-1	SVVGGSVYEQY
TRBJ2-7	TRBV9	ASSTGTPSPRYEQY
TRBJ2-6	TRBV29-1	SVTGQGAGGNVLT
TRBJ2-7	TRBV12-3/TRBV12-4	ASSSGQYEQY
TRBJ2-2	TRBV29-1	GAEATGTNTGELF
TRBJ1-4	TRBV7-2	ASSRGPSEKLF
TRBJ1-2	TRBV19	ASTPGPTSLGGYT
TRBJ1-6	TRBV5-1	ASSPRGAGNSPLH
TRBJ2-6	TRBV19	ASSTGGYGANVLT
TRBJ2-2	TRBV2	ASGGRELF
TRBJ1-1	TRBV30	AWSGQLISEAF
TRBJ2-2	TRBV7-2	ASSLPGTENTGELF
TRBJ2-5	TRBV10-3	ATSPDGNQPQY
TRBJ1-5	TRBV6-1	ASTTGEQPQH
TRBJ2-2	TRBV4-2	ASSYGLAGAGELF
TRBJ1-4	TRBV6-4	ASRGQGHEKLF
TRBJ1-1	TRBV2	ASSEDSHPNTEAF
TRBJ1-6	TRBV2	ASRIDRGGNSPLH
TRBJ2-2	TRBV9	ASSVGGFRGTGELF
TRBJ2-5	TRBV3-1	ASSQSPGETQY
TRBJ1-2	TRBV30	AWSDRGRWGYT
TRBJ1-1	TRBV29-1	SLGLSTEAF
TRBJ2-7	TRBV29-1	SAGTGVNEQY
TRBJ2-2	TRBV20-1	SARLAGGYANTGELF
TRBJ2-7	TRBV7-8	ASSFLRGRGTEQY
TRBJ2-7	TRBV20-1	SARGGGIGYEQY
TRBJ2-7	TRBV20-1	SARDRLAIYEQY
TRBJ1-3	TRBV9	ASSQQGVENTIY
TRBJ1-4	TRBV20-1	SAWGRTNEKLF
TRBJ1-1	TRBV7-8	ASSQYRGDTEAF
TRBJ1-1	TRBV2	ASSDGQGEAF
TRBJ2-5	TRBV11-2	ASSVPPGGYETQY
TRBJ1-5	TRBV7-6	ASSPRQGAPRDQPQH
TRBJ1-6	TRBV5-1	ASSLGVEGSYNSPLH
TRBJ2-7	TRBV7-6	ASTSGTPSYEQY
TRBJ2-3	TRBV12-3/TRBV12-4	ASSDIRLDTQY